This TCR beta chain stems from a study of immune characterization of retroperitoneal liposarcoma. In germline, CDR1 is MNHEY, CDR2 SVGAGI. The CDR3 is made up of 15 amino acids. Between the trimmed V and J ends, which lost 2 bases and 1 base, there was a span of 10 bases. This clonotype was counted a few times. TCRdb reprocessed the PCR reads with MiXCR, giving one entry per CDR3 protein. The sample holds roughly 3,000 distinct CDR3 sequences, less than 55% seen once. V and J are TRBV6-5 and TRBJ2-3, with a possible D match to TRBD2 (6 bases). Input material: tumor tissue. The receptor was derived from a male donor with retroperitoneal liposarcoma. The CDR3 loop reads CASSYMASGTDTQYF. CDR3 bases: TGTGCCAGCAGTTACATGGCTAGCGGCACAGATACGCAGTATTTT.